The clone carrying this T cell receptor (beta chain) was seen many times. Its antigen is not known. These data are taken from a study of T cells in Graves' hyperthyroidism and ophthalmopathy. The study's findings and limits: Clonotypes that were expanded in thyroid above 0.001 mostly appeared in blood too.

Authors of the study amplified TCR beta CDR3 regions from RNA transcripts. HTBI primers were employed in a first-round RT-PCR of the TCR CDR3. MiXCR, run by TCRdb on the multiplex PCR reads, gives a single entry per CDR3 protein. In the table there are hundreds of thousands of distinct CDR3 sequences, about 17% of which are singletons. The CDR3 is made up of 15 amino acids. The germline gives CDR1 SNHLY, CDR2 FYNNEI. V shed 10 bases and J 5 bases; nucleotides not matched to a gene: 11. The chain is built from TRBV2 and TRBJ2-1, with 10 bases fitting TRBD1. Sequenced material: blood. This sequence originates from a woman in her fifties or sixties with Graves' hyperthyroidism that later progressed to Graves' ophthalmopathy. The CDR3 nucleotides are TGTGCCACACTCTTCGACAGGGGGCCAAACAATGAGCAGTTCTTC. It is translated as CATLFDRGPNNEQFF.